This TCR beta chain emerged from a study of blood T cell repertoires in COVID-19. Study background: Sites across the United States, Italy and Spain contributed samples from acute and convalescent COVID-19. Sources were T cells, B-cell-depleted T cells, or PBMCs; the material itself was cDNA or gDNA.

Germline V CDR1 and CDR2: GTSNPN, SVGIG (reference sequence). The ends were cut back, 2 bases at V and 7 bases at J, with 18 bases in the middle. The CDR3 is 16 amino acids. Original handling: Nucleated cell counts were estimated from reference gene primer amplification. Here immunoSEQ multiplex PCR was the method, and the copy in TCRdb shows in-frame clones only, minus some. V and J calls and clone size are those listed in that table; D and trimming were worked out from the DNA. In the table there are 200,000 to 250,000 clones, 88% of which are singletons. The V gene is TRBV30, the J gene TRBJ1-6; D gene uncertain. This TCR was sampled from a woman aged 55 to 70 with acute or convalescent COVID-19. The source material was peripheral blood. The CDR3 bases are TGTGCCTGGAGTTTATCGGGAGGGTTCCTAAATTCACCCCTCCACTTT. Translating gives CAWSLSGGFLNSPLHF.